This TCR beta chain was identified during a study of T-cell memory formation after mild COVID-19 (dated by TCRdb to 2020 to 2023). Turning to the overall study: TCR sequence clusters from the two donors were found to be largely donor specific. Two young, previously healthy adult volunteers, one female and one male, were included in the cohort. T-cell clones expanding and contracting after mild COVID-19 in a couple of donors were tracked by longitudinal TCRalpha and TCRbeta repertoire sequencing.

This clonotype was counted between two and nine times. Its antigen has not been determined. No per-base quality is available; no much larger clone lies one base away. The sequencing machine was an Illumina NovaSeq 6000. TCRalpha and TCRbeta cDNA libraries were built by 5'RACE with constant-segment primers, adding sample barcodes and unique molecular identifiers. RNA was extracted from every sample with Trizol reagent. The libraries were amplified in two PCR steps, and the second step added a second sample barcode and Illumina TruSeq adapters. Libraries were sequenced on an Illumina NovaSeq with 2 x 150 bp paired-end reads. In the original analysis: Reads were demultiplexed and collapsed into UMI-guided consensus sequences with migec v1.2.7. With mixcr v2.1.11, UMI consensuses were aligned to TRA and TRB V and J templates and assembled into clonotypes. A clonotype was counted as expanded or contracted only if both edgeR and NoisET called the change significant, with noise models trained on biological replicates. For edgeR calls, the thresholds were a false discovery rate-adjusted p below 0.01 and a log2 fold-change of 1. PCA with hierarchical clustering of max-normalized trajectories of the 1000 most abundant clonotypes was used as exploratory dynamics analysis. The CD4 or CD8 phenotype of responding clones was assigned using the separately sequenced CD4+ and CD8+ repertoires. TCRdb reprocessed the public reads (quality trimming at Q25 with fastp, clone calling with MiXCR) and kept in-frame beta chains. Each CDR3 protein appears once, grouped with its most common genes and DNA. V and J calls and clone size were set by TCRdb, not the authors. This sample gives roughly 170,000 distinct CDR3 sequences in total; less than 20% of them show up just once. The biggest ten clones account for around 3.9% of the sample.

Unmatched junction bases come to 2, with V trimmed by 5 bases and J by 4 bases. In the germline V gene, CDR1 corresponds to MNHEY and CDR2 to SVGAGI. The CDR3 sequence holds 13 residues, the cysteine and phenylalanine included. This entry keeps only the CDR3 DNA: 39 bases, framed from base 1. Study-level results and caveats: Clones contracting from day 15 to 85 had balanced CD4/CD8 phenotypes, while a second wave expanding from day 15 to 37 was biased towards CD4+. Only a couple of mild cases were covered by the study, and larger cohorts that include severe cases with pre-infection samples were considered necessary. Contracting CD4+ clones were located mainly in the CM and EM memory subsets, whereas CD8+ clones were found to be enriched in EMRA. The detection of some responding clones in pre-infection memory suggests that pre-existing cross-reactive memory T cells joined the SARS-CoV-2 response. SARS-CoV-2 specificity was not confirmed for the second-wave clones peaking on day 37.

PBMCs were isolated by Ficoll-Paque density gradient centrifugation. The V and J genes are TRBV6-5 and TRBJ2-1; 7 bases in the middle match TRBD1. Sequencing input: PBMCs or a T cell subset sorted from them (not recorded which). This receptor was obtained from a man younger than 30 who had mild COVID-19 (a few samples of this study predate the infection). The sample titles of this study are shuffled in the database, so cell type and time point are left out; the donor was told from shared clones. The sequenced DNA is TGTGCCAGCAGTGGACAGGAATACAATGAGCAGTTCTTC. It encodes CASSGQEYNEQFF.